The entry that follows covers one T cell receptor (beta chain) sequence. Its matching antigen is unknown. Losses at the gene ends were 4 bases for V and 6 bases for J; bases not matched to a gene: 7. This CDR3 has 14 residues. Germline V CDR1 and CDR2: SNHLY, FYNNEI. The data stem from a study of cytomegalovirus exposure and HLA in healthy donors. About the study: Membership in the Caucasian-associated ancestry cluster was found for 65% to 85% of around 380 genotyped donors.

General study findings and limits: In vitro experiments confirmed that a few CMV-associated chains were specific for CMV antigens. The study reported that TCR beta sequences accurately predicted HLA-A and HLA-B alleles in most subjects.

60 Vbeta and 13 Jbeta primers were used in PCR. Generated by immunoSEQ multiplex PCR, the TCRdb table keeps only in-frame clones and is missing some. The sample contains fewer than 200,000 clones, more than 75% of which appear only once. The chain carries TRBV2 and TRBJ2-3; 7 bases are shared with TRBD1. The sequence was collected from a girl aged 2-10 years in good health and CMV-seropositive. Sequencing was performed on PBMCs. The CDR3 region has the DNA TGTGCCAGCAGTGTTCGACAGGGCCCCGATACGCAGTATTTT. This gives the protein CASSVRQGPDTQYF. The whole variable domain, filled in from reference TRBV2 and TRBJ2-3, reads EPEVTQTPSHQVTQMGQEVILRCVPISNHLYFYWYRQILGQKVEFLVSFYNNEISEKSEIFDDQFSVERPDGSNFTLKIRSTKLEDSAMYFCASSVRQGPDTQYFGPGTRLTVL.